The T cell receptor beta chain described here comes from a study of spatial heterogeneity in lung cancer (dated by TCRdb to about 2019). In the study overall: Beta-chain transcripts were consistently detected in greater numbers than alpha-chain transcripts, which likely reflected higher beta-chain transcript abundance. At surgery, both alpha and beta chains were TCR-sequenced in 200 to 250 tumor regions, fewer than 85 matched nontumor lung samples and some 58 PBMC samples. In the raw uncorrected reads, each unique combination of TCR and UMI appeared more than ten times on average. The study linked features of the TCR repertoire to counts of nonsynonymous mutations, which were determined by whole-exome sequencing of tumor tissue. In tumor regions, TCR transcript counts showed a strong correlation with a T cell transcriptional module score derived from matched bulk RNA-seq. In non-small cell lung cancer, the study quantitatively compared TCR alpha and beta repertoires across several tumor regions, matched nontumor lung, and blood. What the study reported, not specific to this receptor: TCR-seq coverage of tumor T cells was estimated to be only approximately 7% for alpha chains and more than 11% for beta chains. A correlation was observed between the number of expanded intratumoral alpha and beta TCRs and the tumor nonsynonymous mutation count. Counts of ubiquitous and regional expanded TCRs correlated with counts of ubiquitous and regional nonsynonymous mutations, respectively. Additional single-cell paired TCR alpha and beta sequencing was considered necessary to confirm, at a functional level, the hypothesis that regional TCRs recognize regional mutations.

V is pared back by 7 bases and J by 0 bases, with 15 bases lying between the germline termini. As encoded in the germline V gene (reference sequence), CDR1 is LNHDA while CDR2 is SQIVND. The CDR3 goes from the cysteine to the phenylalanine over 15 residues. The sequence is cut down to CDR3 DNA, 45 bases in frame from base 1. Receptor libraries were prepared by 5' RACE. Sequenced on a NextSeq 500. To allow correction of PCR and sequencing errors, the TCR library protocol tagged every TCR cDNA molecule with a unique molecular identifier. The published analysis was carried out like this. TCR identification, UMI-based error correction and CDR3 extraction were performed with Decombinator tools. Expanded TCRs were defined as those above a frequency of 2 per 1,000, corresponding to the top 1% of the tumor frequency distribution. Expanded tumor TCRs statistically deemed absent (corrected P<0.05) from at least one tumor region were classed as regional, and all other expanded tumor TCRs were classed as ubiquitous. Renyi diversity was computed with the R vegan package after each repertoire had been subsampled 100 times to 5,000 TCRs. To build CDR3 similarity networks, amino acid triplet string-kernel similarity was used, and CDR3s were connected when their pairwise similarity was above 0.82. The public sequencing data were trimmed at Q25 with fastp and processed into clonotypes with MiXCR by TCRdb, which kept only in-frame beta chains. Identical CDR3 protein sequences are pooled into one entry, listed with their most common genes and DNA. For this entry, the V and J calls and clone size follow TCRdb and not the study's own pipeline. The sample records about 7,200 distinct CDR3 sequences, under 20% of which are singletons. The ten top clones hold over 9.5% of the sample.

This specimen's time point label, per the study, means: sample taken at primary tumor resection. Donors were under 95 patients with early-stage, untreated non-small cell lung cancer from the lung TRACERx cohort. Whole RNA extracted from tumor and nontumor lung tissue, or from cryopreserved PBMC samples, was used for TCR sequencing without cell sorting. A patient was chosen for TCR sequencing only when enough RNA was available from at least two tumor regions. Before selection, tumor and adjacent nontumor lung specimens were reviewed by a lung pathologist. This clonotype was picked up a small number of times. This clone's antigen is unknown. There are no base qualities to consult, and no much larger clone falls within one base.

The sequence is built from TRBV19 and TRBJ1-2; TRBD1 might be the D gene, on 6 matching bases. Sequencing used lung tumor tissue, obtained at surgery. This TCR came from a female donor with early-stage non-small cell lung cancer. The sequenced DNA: TGTGCCAGTAAACCGCGACAGGTAGCTAACTATGGCTACACCTTC. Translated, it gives CASKPRQVANYGYTF.